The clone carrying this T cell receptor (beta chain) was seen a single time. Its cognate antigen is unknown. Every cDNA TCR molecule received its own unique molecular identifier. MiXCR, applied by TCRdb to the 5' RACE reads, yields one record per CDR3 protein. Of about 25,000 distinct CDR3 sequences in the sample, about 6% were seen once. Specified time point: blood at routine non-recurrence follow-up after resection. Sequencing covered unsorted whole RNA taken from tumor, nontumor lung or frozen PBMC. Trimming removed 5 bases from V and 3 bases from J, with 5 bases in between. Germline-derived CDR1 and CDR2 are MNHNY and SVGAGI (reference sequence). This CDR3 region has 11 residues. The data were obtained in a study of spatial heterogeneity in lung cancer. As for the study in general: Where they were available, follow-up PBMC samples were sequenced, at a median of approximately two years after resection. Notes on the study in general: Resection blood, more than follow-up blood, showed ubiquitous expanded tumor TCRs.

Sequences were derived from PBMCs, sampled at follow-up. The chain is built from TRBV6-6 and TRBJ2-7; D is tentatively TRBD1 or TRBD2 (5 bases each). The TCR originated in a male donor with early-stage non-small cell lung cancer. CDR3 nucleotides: TGTGCCAGCAGTGGGGGCTACGAGCAGTACGTC. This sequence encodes CASSGGYEQYV.